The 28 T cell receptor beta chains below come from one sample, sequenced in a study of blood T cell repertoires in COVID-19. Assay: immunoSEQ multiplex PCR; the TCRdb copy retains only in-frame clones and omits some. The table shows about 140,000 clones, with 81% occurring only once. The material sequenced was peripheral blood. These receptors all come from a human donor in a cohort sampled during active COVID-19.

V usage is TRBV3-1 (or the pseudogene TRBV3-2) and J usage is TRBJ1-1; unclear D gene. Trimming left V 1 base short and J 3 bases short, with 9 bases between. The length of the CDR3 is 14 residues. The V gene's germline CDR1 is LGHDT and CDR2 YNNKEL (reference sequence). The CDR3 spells CASSQAAQYTEAFF. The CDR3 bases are TGTGCCAGCAGCCAAGCCGCCCAGTACACTGAAGCTTTCTTT.

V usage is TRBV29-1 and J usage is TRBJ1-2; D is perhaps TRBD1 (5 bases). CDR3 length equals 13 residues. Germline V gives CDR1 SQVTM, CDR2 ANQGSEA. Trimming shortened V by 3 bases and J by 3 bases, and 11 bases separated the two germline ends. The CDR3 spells CSVDSQGYYGYTF. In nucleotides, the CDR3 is TGCAGCGTTGACTCCCAGGGCTACTATGGCTACACCTTC.

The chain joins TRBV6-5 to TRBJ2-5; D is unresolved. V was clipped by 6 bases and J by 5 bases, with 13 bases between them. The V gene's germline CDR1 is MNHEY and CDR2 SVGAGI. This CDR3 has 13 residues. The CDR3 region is CASSLLPTETQYF. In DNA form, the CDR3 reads TGTGCCAGCAGCCTACTCCCCACGGAGACCCAGTACTTC.

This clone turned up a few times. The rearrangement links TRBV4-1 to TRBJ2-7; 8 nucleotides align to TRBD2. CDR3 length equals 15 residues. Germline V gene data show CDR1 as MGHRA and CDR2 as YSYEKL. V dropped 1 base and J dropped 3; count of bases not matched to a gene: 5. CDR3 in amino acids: CASSQGLAGYYEQYF. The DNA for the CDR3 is TGCGCCAGCAGCCAAGGGTTAGCGGGATACTACGAGCAGTACTTC.

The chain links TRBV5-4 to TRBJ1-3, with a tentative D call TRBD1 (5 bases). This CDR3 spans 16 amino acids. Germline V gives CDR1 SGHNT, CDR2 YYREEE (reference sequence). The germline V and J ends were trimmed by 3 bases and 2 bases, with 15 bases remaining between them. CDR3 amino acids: CASSYSGTQAGNTIYF. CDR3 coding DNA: TGTGCCAGCAGCTATTCCGGGACTCAAGCTGGAAACACCATATATTTT.

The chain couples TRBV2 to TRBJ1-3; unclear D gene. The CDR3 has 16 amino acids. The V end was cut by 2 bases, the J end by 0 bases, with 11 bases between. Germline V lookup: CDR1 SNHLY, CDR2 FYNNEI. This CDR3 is CASSEIWRSSGNTIYF. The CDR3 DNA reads TGTGCCAGCAGTGAAATCTGGCGGAGCTCTGGAAACACCATATATTTT.

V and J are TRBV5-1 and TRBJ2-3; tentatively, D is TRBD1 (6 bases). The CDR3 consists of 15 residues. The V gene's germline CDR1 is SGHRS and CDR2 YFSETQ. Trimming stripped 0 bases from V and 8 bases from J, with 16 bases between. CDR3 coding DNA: TGCGCCAGCAGCTTGGCAGCAGGGGAGAGTGGTACGCAGTATTTT. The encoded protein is CASSLAAGESGTQYF. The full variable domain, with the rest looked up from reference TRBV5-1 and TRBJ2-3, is KAGVTQTPRYLIKTRGQQVTLSCSPISGHRSVSWYQQTPGQGLQFLFEYFSETQRNKGNFPGRFSGRQFSNSRSEMNVSTLELGDSALYLCASSLAAGESGTQYFGPGTRLTVL.

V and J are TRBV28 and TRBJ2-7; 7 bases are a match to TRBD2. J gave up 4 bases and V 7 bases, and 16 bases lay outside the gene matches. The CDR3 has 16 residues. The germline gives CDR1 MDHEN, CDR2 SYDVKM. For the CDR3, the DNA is TGTGCCAGCACCACTTTAACTAGCGTAGGATTTTACGAGCAGTACTTC. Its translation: CASTTLTSVGFYEQYF.

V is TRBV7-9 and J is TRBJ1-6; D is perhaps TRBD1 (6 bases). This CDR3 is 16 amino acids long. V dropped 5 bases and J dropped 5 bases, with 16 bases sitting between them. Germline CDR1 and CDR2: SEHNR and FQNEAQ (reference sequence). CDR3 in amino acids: CASSLLGGQNNSPLHF. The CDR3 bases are TGTGCCAGCAGCCTCCTGGGTGGACAGAATAATTCACCCCTCCACTTT.

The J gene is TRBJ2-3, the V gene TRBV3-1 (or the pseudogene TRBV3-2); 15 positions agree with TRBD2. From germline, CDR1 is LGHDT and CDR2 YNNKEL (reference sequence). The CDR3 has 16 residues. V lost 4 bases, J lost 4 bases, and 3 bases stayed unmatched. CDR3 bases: TGTGCCAGCAGCCCCGGACTAGCGGGGGGGTCAGATACGCAGTATTTT. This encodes CASSPGLAGGSDTQYF.

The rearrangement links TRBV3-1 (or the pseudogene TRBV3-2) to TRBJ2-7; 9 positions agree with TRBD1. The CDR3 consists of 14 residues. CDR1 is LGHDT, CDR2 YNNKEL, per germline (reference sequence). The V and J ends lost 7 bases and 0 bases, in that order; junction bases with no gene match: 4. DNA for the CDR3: TGTGCCAGCACCAAGACAGGGGGCTCCTACGAGCAGTACTTC. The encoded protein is CASTKTGGSYEQYF.

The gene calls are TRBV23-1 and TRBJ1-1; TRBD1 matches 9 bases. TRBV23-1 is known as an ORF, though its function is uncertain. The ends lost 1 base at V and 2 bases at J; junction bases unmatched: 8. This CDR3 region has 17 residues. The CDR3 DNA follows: TGCGCCAGCAGTCAATGCCGGGACAGGGAACCCAACACTGAAGCTTTCTTT. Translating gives CASSQCRDREPNTEAFF.

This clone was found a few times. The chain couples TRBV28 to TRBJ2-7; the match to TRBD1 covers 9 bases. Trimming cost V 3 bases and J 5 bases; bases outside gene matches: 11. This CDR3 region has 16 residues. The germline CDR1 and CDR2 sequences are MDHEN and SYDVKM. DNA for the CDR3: TGTGCCAGCAGTTTCCTTACAGGGGGCAGAGGGGACGAGCAGTACTTC. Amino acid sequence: CASSFLTGGRGDEQYF. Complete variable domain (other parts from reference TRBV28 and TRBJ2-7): DVKVTQSSRYLVKRTGEKVFLECVQDMDHENMFWYRQDPGLGLRLIYFSYDVKMKEKGDIPEGYSVSREKKERFSLILESASTNQTSMYLCASSFLTGGRGDEQYFGPGTRLTVT.

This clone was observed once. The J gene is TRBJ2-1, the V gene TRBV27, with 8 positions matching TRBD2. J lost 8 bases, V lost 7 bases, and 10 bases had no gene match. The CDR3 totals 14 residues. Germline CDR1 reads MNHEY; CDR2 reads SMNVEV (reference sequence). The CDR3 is CASKLREGGDEQFF. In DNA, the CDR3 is TGTGCCAGCAAACTACGGGAGGGCGGGGATGAGCAGTTCTTC.

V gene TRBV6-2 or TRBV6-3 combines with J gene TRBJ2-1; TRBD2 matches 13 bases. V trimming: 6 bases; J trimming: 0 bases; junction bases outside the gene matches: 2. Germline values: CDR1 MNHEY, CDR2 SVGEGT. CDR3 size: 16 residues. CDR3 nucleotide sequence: TGTGCCAGCAGCCGGACTAGCGGGAGCTCCTACAATGAGCAGTTCTTC. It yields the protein CASSRTSGSSYNEQFF.

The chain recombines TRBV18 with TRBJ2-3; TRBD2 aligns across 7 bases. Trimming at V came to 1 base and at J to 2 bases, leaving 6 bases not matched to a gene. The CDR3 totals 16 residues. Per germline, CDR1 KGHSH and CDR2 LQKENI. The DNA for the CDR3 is TGTGCCAGCTCACCACGTGGCGGGAGTCTCACAGATACGCAGTATTTT. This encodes CASSPRGGSLTDTQYF.

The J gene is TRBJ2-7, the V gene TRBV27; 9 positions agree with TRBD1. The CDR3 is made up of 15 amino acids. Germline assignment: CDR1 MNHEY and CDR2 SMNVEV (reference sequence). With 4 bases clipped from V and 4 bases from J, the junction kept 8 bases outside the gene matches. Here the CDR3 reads CASSSPRDRVYEQYF. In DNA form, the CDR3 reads TGTGCCAGCAGTTCCCCCCGGGACAGGGTGTACGAGCAGTACTTC.

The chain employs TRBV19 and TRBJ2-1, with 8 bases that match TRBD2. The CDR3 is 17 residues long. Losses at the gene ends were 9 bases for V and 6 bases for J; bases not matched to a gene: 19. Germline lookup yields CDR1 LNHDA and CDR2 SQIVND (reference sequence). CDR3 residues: CASGAGVQAGARNEQFF. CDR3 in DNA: TGTGCCAGCGGAGCGGGAGTTCAGGCGGGGGCTCGCAATGAGCAGTTCTTC.

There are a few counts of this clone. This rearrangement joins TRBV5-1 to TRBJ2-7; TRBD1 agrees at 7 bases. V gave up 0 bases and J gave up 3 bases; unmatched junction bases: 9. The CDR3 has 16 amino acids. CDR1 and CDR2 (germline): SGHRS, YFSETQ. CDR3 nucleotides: TGCGCCAGCAGCTTGGCCCTGGGACAGATAAGCTACGAGCAGTACTTC. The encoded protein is CASSLALGQISYEQYF.

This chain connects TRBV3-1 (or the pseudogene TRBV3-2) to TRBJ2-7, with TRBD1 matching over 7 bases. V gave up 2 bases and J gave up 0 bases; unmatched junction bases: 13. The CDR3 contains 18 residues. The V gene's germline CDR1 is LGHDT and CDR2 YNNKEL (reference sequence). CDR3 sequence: CASSQIEPGTVFSYEQYF. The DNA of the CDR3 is TGTGCCAGCAGCCAAATTGAGCCCGGGACAGTTTTCTCCTACGAGCAGTACTTC.

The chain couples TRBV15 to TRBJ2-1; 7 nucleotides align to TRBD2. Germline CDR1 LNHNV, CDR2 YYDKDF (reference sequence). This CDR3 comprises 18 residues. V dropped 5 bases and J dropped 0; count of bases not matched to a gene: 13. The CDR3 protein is CATSLFTAGASSYNEQFF. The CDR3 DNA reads TGTGCCACCAGCCTTTTCACGGCGGGAGCGTCCTCCTACAATGAGCAGTTCTTC.

The CDR3 DNA is TGTGCCAGCAGTGCCGGGAACGGAGCCACCGGAAACACCATATATTTT. It yields the protein CASSAGNGATGNTIYF. The chain combines TRBV6-1 with TRBJ1-3, with D uncertain. This CDR3 contains 16 residues. Per germline, CDR1 MNHNS and CDR2 SASEGT. The V end was cut by 4 bases, the J end by 4 bases, with 17 bases between.

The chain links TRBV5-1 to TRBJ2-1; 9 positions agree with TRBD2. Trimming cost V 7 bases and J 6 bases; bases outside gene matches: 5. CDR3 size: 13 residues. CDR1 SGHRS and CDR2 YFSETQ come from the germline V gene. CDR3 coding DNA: TGCGCCAGCGCTGGGGGACTAGCCAATGAGCAGTTCTTC. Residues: CASAGGLANEQFF.

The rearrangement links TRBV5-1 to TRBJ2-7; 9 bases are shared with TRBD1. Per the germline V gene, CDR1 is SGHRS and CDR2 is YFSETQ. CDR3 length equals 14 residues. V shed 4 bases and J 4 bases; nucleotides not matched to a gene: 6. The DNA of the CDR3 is TGCGCCAGCAGCCCTGGACAGGGGCTTTACGAGCAGTACTTC. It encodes CASSPGQGLYEQYF.

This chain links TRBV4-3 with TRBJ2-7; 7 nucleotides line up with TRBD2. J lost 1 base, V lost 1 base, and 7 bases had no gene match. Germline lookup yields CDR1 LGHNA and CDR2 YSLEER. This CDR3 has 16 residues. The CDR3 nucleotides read TGCGCCAGCAGCCAAGGGGCGGGAGTGGGTTCCTACGAGCAGTACTTC. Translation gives CASSQGAGVGSYEQYF.

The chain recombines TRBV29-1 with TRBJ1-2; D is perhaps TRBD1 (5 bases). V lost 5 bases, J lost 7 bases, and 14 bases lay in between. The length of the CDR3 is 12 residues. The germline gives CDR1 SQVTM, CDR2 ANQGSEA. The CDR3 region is CSVMTVGFGYTF. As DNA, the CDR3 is TGCAGCGTTATGACAGTGGGGTTTGGCTACACCTTC. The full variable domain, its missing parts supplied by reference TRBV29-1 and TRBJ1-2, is SAVISQKPSRDICQRGTSLTIQCQVDSQVTMMFWYRQQPGQSLTLIATANQGSEATYESGFVIDKFPISRPNLTFSTLTVSNMSPEDSSIYLCSVMTVGFGYTFGSGTRLTVV.

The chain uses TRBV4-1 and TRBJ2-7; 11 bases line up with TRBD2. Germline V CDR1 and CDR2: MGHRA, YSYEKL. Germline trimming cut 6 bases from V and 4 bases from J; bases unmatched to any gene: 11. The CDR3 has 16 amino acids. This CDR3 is CASSLSGTSGNYEQYF. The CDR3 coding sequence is TGCGCCAGCAGTCTAAGCGGGACTAGCGGTAATTACGAGCAGTACTTC.

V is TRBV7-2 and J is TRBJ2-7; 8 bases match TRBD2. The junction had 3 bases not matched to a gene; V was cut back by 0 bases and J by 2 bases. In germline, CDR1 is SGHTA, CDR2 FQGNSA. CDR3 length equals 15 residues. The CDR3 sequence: CASSLAVAGPYEQYF. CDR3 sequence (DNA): TGTGCCAGCAGCTTAGCGGTAGCGGGGCCCTACGAGCAGTACTTC.